Listed below are T cell receptor beta chains from one sample, sequenced in a study of cytomegalovirus exposure and HLA in healthy donors. Some clones are missing from TCRdb's copy, which holds only in-frame ones; the method was immunoSEQ multiplex PCR. The table lists more than 100,000 clones, 88% of them singletons. Sample: PBMCs. These receptors were collected from a man younger than 40 in good health and CMV-seronegative. The conserved cysteine and the conserved F or W are not part of the CDR3 here. Each record gives: V gene, J gene, CDR3 length, CDR3 protein.

>TRBV27|TRBJ2-6|12
ASSPQGTPNVLT
>TRBV9|TRBJ1-6|12
ASSGGTGPSPLH
>TRBV7-2|TRBJ1-2|13
ASSFGGGSGYGYT
>TRBV5-1|TRBJ2-7|12
ASSAGGTSREQY
>TRBV19|TRBJ2-6|15
ASKTTGLLSGANVLT
>TRBV5-1|TRBJ2-3|13
ASSIARGDTDTQY
>TRBV19|TRBJ1-1|10
ASTRQLTEAF
>TRBV6-1|TRBJ2-3|14
ASSVAVAGFTDTQY
>TRBV2|TRBJ1-4|13
ASSLTGVANEKLF
>TRBV4-3|TRBJ2-7|12
ASSQGQGRGEQY
>TRBV19|TRBJ1-6|14
ASSIAMDRGNSPLH
>TRBV30|TRBJ2-5|14
AWSRRTSGMGGTQY
>TRBV30|TRBJ1-2|12
AWNRDGTMSGYT
>TRBV4-1|TRBJ2-3|12
ASSQDPGGVGQY
>TRBV4-3|TRBJ1-2|12
ASSQKQGPLGYT